These T cell receptor beta chains were read from a single sample in a study of T cells after yellow fever vaccination. In TCRdb, the 5' RACE reads were re-called with MiXCR into one record per CDR3 protein. The table has some 110,000 distinct CDR3 sequences, 8.4% seen once. Specimen: CD8+ T cells sorted from PBMCs, collected 45 days after the yellow fever booster vaccination. Receptors were obtained from a man aged 25 to 45 who received the YFV17D yellow fever vaccine. CDR3s include the opening cysteine and the closing phenylalanine or tryptophan. The order of the fields is clone size, D gene, V gene, J gene, CDR3 DNA, CDR3 protein. D genes are given only for firm matches. Not every row has a clone size; where given, it reads once, few, many or a size class.

clone size: NA; D gene: NA; V gene: TRBV7-9; J gene: TRBJ2-3; CDR3 DNA: TGTGCCGCCAGGCCAGTTAGTGGTCTGTATTTT; CDR3 protein: CAARPVSGLYF
clone size: few; D gene: NA; V gene: TRBV6-5; J gene: TRBJ1-5; CDR3 DNA: TGTGCCAGCAGTTCGGGACACCTCAATCAGCCCCAGCATTTT; CDR3 protein: CASSSGHLNQPQHF
clone size: NA; D gene: NA; V gene: TRBV4-1; J gene: TRBJ1-1; CDR3 DNA: TGCGCCAGCAGCCAATACTCAGGCGGGACTGAAGCTTTCTTT; CDR3 protein: CASSQYSGGTEAFF
clone size: many; D gene: TRBD1; V gene: TRBV27; J gene: TRBJ2-7; CDR3 DNA: TGTGCCAGCAGTTTTAGTGGGACAGGTTCCTACGAGCAGTACTTC; CDR3 protein: CASSFSGTGSYEQYF
clone size: few; D gene: TRBD1; V gene: TRBV6-1; J gene: TRBJ2-2; CDR3 DNA: TGTGCCAGCAGTAAGCTCGGGACAGGTACTTCGAACACCGGGGAGCTGTTTTTT; CDR3 protein: CASSKLGTGTSNTGELFF
clone size: many; D gene: NA; V gene: TRBV6-5; J gene: TRBJ2-1; CDR3 DNA: TGTGCCAGCAGCCCATCGGCAGCCGAGCAGTTCTTC; CDR3 protein: CASSPSAAEQFF
clone size: many; D gene: TRBD1; V gene: TRBV30; J gene: TRBJ2-7; CDR3 DNA: TGTGCCTGGAGTCCAGGGGGCATGTCCTACGAGCAGTACTTC; CDR3 protein: CAWSPGGMSYEQYF
clone size: many; D gene: TRBD1; V gene: TRBV29-1; J gene: TRBJ2-2; CDR3 DNA: TGCAGCGTCCACACAGGGGTTGACACCGGGGAGCTGTTTTTT; CDR3 protein: CSVHTGVDTGELFF
clone size: many; D gene: NA; V gene: TRBV6-5; J gene: TRBJ2-7; CDR3 DNA: TGTGCCAGCAGTTACTCGGAGGGTTACGAGCAGTACTTC; CDR3 protein: CASSYSEGYEQYF
clone size: few; D gene: TRBD1; V gene: TRBV20-1; J gene: TRBJ2-6; CDR3 DNA: TGCTGTGCTAGCACTCCGGACAGGGGAGCTGGGGCCAACGTCCTGACTTTC; CDR3 protein: CCASTPDRGAGANVLTF
clone size: NA; D gene: NA; V gene: TRBV3-1; J gene: TRBJ2-1; CDR3 DNA: TGTGCCAGCAGCCAATTCCCGAATGAGCAGTTCTTC; CDR3 protein: CASSQFPNEQFF
clone size: many; D gene: NA; V gene: TRBV30; J gene: TRBJ2-4; CDR3 DNA: TGTGCCTGGAGTCCTGGGAACATTCAGTACTTC; CDR3 protein: CAWSPGNIQYF
clone size: many; D gene: TRBD2; V gene: TRBV7-9; J gene: TRBJ2-7; CDR3 DNA: TGTGCCAGCAGCCTCGAGACGCTAGCTAGCGGGGGAACCTACGAGCAGTACTTC; CDR3 protein: CASSLETLASGGTYEQYF
clone size: many; D gene: TRBD1; V gene: TRBV29-1; J gene: TRBJ2-7; CDR3 DNA: TGCAGCGTGTTACCGGGACAGGGAGGTTACGAGCAGTACTTC; CDR3 protein: CSVLPGQGGYEQYF
clone size: few; D gene: NA; V gene: TRBV4-2; J gene: TRBJ2-7; CDR3 DNA: TGTGCCAGCAGCCAAGAGGACTTACTCCACGAGCAGTACTTC; CDR3 protein: CASSQEDLLHEQYF
clone size: many; D gene: NA; V gene: TRBV7-9; J gene: TRBJ2-3; CDR3 DNA: TGTGCCAGCCTCGGTTTGTCGGGAACCACAGATACGCAGTATTTT; CDR3 protein: CASLGLSGTTDTQYF
clone size: many; D gene: NA; V gene: TRBV20-1; J gene: TRBJ2-1; CDR3 DNA: TGCAGTGCTAGTATCATTAGCGGATACAATGAGCAGTTCTTC; CDR3 protein: CSASIISGYNEQFF
clone size: few; D gene: NA; V gene: TRBV5-1; J gene: TRBJ2-7; CDR3 DNA: TGCGCCAGCAGCTCGGGGACGATCCGTACCTACGAGCAGTACTTC; CDR3 protein: CASSSGTIRTYEQYF
clone size: many; D gene: TRBD2; V gene: TRBV29-1; J gene: TRBJ2-7; CDR3 DNA: TGCAGCGCCACTAGCGGGTCCTTCTACGAGCAGTACTTC; CDR3 protein: CSATSGSFYEQYF
clone size: NA; D gene: TRBD1; V gene: TRBV20-1; J gene: TRBJ2-7; CDR3 DNA: TGCAGTGCTAGCCTCATGGGACAGGGGAACAGCTACGAGCAGTACTTC; CDR3 protein: CSASLMGQGNSYEQYF
clone size: many; D gene: TRBD2; V gene: TRBV7-9; J gene: TRBJ2-7; CDR3 DNA: TGTGCCAGCAGCCCCGGGACTAGCTACGAGCAGTACTTC; CDR3 protein: CASSPGTSYEQYF
clone size: many; D gene: TRBD2; V gene: TRBV5-1; J gene: TRBJ2-3; CDR3 DNA: TGCGCCAGCAGCCTGGCCACTAGCGGAGGCACAGATACGCAGTATTTT; CDR3 protein: CASSLATSGGTDTQYF
clone size: few; D gene: TRBD2; V gene: TRBV25-1; J gene: TRBJ2-1; CDR3 DNA: TGTGCCAGCAGTGAAATGGCGGGAGGGCTTAATGAGCAGTTCTTC; CDR3 protein: CASSEMAGGLNEQFF
clone size: NA; D gene: TRBD2; V gene: TRBV20-1; J gene: TRBJ2-3; CDR3 DNA: TGCAGTGCCAAGGGACTAGCGGTGACAGTCACAGATACGCAGTATTTT; CDR3 protein: CSAKGLAVTVTDTQYF
clone size: many; D gene: NA; V gene: TRBV6-2/TRBV6-3; J gene: TRBJ1-1; CDR3 DNA: TGTGCCAGCAAGATGGACGGTCACTGGACTGAAGCTTTCTTT; CDR3 protein: CASKMDGHWTEAFF
clone size: many; D gene: TRBD1; V gene: TRBV7-9; J gene: TRBJ2-3; CDR3 DNA: TGTGCCAGCATCCGTAGGGACAGAAGCACAGATACGCAGTATTTT; CDR3 protein: CASIRRDRSTDTQYF
clone size: many; D gene: NA; V gene: TRBV20-1; J gene: TRBJ2-7; CDR3 DNA: TGCAGTGCTAGAGAAGGGCAGAGCTACGAGCAGTACTTC; CDR3 protein: CSAREGQSYEQYF
clone size: NA; D gene: NA; V gene: TRBV7-2; J gene: TRBJ2-7; CDR3 DNA: TGTGCCAGCAGCGCAAGCTTGGGCAACGAGCAGTACTTC; CDR3 protein: CASSASLGNEQYF
clone size: many; D gene: TRBD1; V gene: TRBV5-6; J gene: TRBJ2-2; CDR3 DNA: TGTGCCAGCAGCGGGACAGTTCCCACCGGGGAGCTGTTTTTT; CDR3 protein: CASSGTVPTGELFF
clone size: few; D gene: NA; V gene: TRBV4-2; J gene: TRBJ2-6; CDR3 DNA: TGTGCCAGCAGCCAAGCAGGGTACGGGGCCAACGTCCTGACTTTC; CDR3 protein: CASSQAGYGANVLTF
clone size: many; D gene: NA; V gene: TRBV28; J gene: TRBJ2-7; CDR3 DNA: TGTGCCAGCGTGGATGCAGGGGGGTACGAGCAGTACTTC; CDR3 protein: CASVDAGGYEQYF
clone size: many; D gene: NA; V gene: TRBV4-3; J gene: TRBJ1-3; CDR3 DNA: TGCGCCAGCAGCCAAGACCCCGGACCGGTCTCTGGAAACACCATATATTTT; CDR3 protein: CASSQDPGPVSGNTIYF
clone size: many; D gene: NA; V gene: TRBV2; J gene: TRBJ2-1; CDR3 DNA: TGTGCCAGCATGCCCCCCGACCTGAGCTCCTACAATGAGCAGTTCTTC; CDR3 protein: CASMPPDLSSYNEQFF
clone size: many; D gene: TRBD2; V gene: TRBV20-1; J gene: TRBJ2-1; CDR3 DNA: TGCAGTGCGGGGGGACTAGCGGGAGAGTATGAGCAGTTCTTC; CDR3 protein: CSAGGLAGEYEQFF
clone size: many; D gene: NA; V gene: TRBV7-9; J gene: TRBJ2-2; CDR3 DNA: TGTGCCAGCAGCTTAGTTCCAGCAGTAGATTTCGGGGAGCTGTTTTTT; CDR3 protein: CASSLVPAVDFGELFF
clone size: NA; D gene: NA; V gene: TRBV6-1; J gene: TRBJ1-4; CDR3 DNA: TGTGCCACCCGGACGGTTTCAACTAATGAAAAACTGTTTTTT; CDR3 protein: CATRTVSTNEKLFF
clone size: NA; D gene: NA; V gene: TRBV5-6; J gene: TRBJ2-1; CDR3 DNA: TGTGCCAGCAGCTTGCCGGGAGTGGGTGAGGTTGAGCAGTTCTTC; CDR3 protein: CASSLPGVGEVEQFF
clone size: many; D gene: TRBD1; V gene: TRBV29-1; J gene: TRBJ2-7; CDR3 DNA: TGCAGCATAGGGACAGGGACTTACGAGCAGTACTTC; CDR3 protein: CSIGTGTYEQYF
clone size: many; D gene: TRBD1; V gene: TRBV15; J gene: TRBJ2-5; CDR3 DNA: TGTGCCACCAGCAGAGTGGGACAGGGGGAAGAGACCCAGTACTTC; CDR3 protein: CATSRVGQGEETQYF
clone size: NA; D gene: TRBD2; V gene: TRBV6-1; J gene: TRBJ2-5; CDR3 DNA: TGTGCCAGCAGCAAGACGAGGGGACTAGCGGGAGTAGAGACCCAGTACTTC; CDR3 protein: CASSKTRGLAGVETQYF
clone size: many; D gene: NA; V gene: TRBV19; J gene: TRBJ2-1; CDR3 DNA: TGTGCCAGTAGTATAGTTGGGATAGGTAACAATGAGCAGTTCTTC; CDR3 protein: CASSIVGIGNNEQFF
clone size: NA; D gene: TRBD2; V gene: TRBV12-3/TRBV12-4; J gene: TRBJ2-1; CDR3 DNA: TGTGCCAGCAGTTCTAGCGGGAGGGCCGACAATGAGCAGTTCTTC; CDR3 protein: CASSSSGRADNEQFF
clone size: NA; D gene: TRBD1; V gene: TRBV5-1; J gene: TRBJ2-7; CDR3 DNA: TGCGCCAGCAGACCCCCCGACAGGGGCTACGAGCAGTACTTC; CDR3 protein: CASRPPDRGYEQYF
clone size: many; D gene: TRBD1; V gene: TRBV27; J gene: TRBJ1-1; CDR3 DNA: TGTGCCAGCAGTCGAGGACAGGGCGGTGAAGCTTTCTTT; CDR3 protein: CASSRGQGGEAFF
clone size: NA; D gene: NA; V gene: TRBV5-4; J gene: TRBJ2-1; CDR3 DNA: TGTGCCAGCAGCCCCTTAGGGGTAGGGGGCAATGAGCAGTTCTTC; CDR3 protein: CASSPLGVGGNEQFF
clone size: many; D gene: NA; V gene: TRBV7-2; J gene: TRBJ2-1; CDR3 DNA: TGTGCCAGCAGCCCCAATCCACTTCACAATGAGCAGTTCTTC; CDR3 protein: CASSPNPLHNEQFF
clone size: NA; D gene: TRBD2; V gene: TRBV10-3; J gene: TRBJ2-7; CDR3 DNA: TGTGCCATCAGTGAGCGCCTAGCGGGATACGAGCAGTACTTC; CDR3 protein: CAISERLAGYEQYF
clone size: many; D gene: NA; V gene: TRBV10-3; J gene: TRBJ2-5; CDR3 DNA: TGTGCCATCAGTGGCGGGTACGGAGAGACCCAGTACTTC; CDR3 protein: CAISGGYGETQYF
clone size: NA; D gene: TRBD2; V gene: TRBV15; J gene: TRBJ2-1; CDR3 DNA: TGTGCCACCAGCCCAGCGGGGATTCACAATGAGCAGTTCTTC; CDR3 protein: CATSPAGIHNEQFF
clone size: few; D gene: NA; V gene: TRBV28; J gene: TRBJ1-1; CDR3 DNA: TGTGCCAGCAAGGCGGGCGGGTTCCGCGGGGACCAGAACACTGAAGCTTTCTTT; CDR3 protein: CASKAGGFRGDQNTEAFF
clone size: many; D gene: NA; V gene: TRBV7-8; J gene: TRBJ2-5; CDR3 DNA: TGTGCCAGCAGCTTAGGTGGAGGGAGACAGCAAGAGACCCAGTACTTC; CDR3 protein: CASSLGGGRQQETQYF
clone size: NA; D gene: NA; V gene: TRBV7-6; J gene: TRBJ2-7; CDR3 DNA: TGTGCCAGCAGCTCCTCGGGACCAACTTACGAGCAGTACTTC; CDR3 protein: CASSSSGPTYEQYF
clone size: many; D gene: TRBD2; V gene: TRBV20-1; J gene: TRBJ2-1; CDR3 DNA: TGCAGTGCTACCGGGACTAGCGGGAGCCCTGAGCAGTTCTTC; CDR3 protein: CSATGTSGSPEQFF
clone size: few; D gene: TRBD1; V gene: TRBV5-1; J gene: TRBJ1-5; CDR3 DNA: TGCGCCAGCAGCCAAACTAGACAGGGGAAGTATTATCAGCCCCAGCATTTT; CDR3 protein: CASSQTRQGKYYQPQHF
clone size: few; D gene: NA; V gene: TRBV20-1; J gene: TRBJ1-1; CDR3 DNA: TGCAGTGCTAGGTGGGACTGGAACACTGAAGCTTTCTTT; CDR3 protein: CSARWDWNTEAFF
clone size: NA; D gene: TRBD2; V gene: TRBV5-6; J gene: TRBJ2-1; CDR3 DNA: TGTGCCAGCAGCTTAATCGGACTAGCGGGAGCGGACTACAATGAGCAGTTCTTC; CDR3 protein: CASSLIGLAGADYNEQFF
clone size: many; D gene: TRBD2; V gene: TRBV4-3; J gene: TRBJ2-2; CDR3 DNA: TGCGCCAGCAGCGAAGCTCCGAGCGGGAGCGGGGAGCTGTTTTTT; CDR3 protein: CASSEAPSGSGELFF
clone size: few; D gene: NA; V gene: TRBV14; J gene: TRBJ2-7; CDR3 DNA: TGTGCCAGCAGCCAGTGGGGGTCCTCCTACGAGCAGTACTTC; CDR3 protein: CASSQWGSSYEQYF
clone size: few; D gene: TRBD1; V gene: TRBV12-3/TRBV12-4; J gene: TRBJ2-3; CDR3 DNA: TGTGCCAGCAGTCCGACAGGGGGCGGCACAGATACGCAGTATTTT; CDR3 protein: CASSPTGGGTDTQYF
clone size: many; D gene: NA; V gene: TRBV5-1; J gene: TRBJ2-1; CDR3 DNA: TGCGCCAGCAGCTTTAGAGACCCATCCTACAATGAGCAGTTCTTC; CDR3 protein: CASSFRDPSYNEQFF